This note documents a single T cell receptor beta chain sequence. Its antigen is currently unknown. These data are taken from a study of vaccination and CD4 T cells after COVID-19. Overall study: Post-vaccine specimens were obtained a median 72 days after dose two (range 14 to 241).

The CDR3 runs 17 residues. Trimming cost V 2 bases and J 0 bases, with 16 bases left between them. CDR1 is SGHTA, CDR2 FQGNSA, per germline. Points from the study as a whole: Convalescent patients' median share of reactive clones seen only post-vaccination was 70% to 90%.

Indicated treatment: roughly 11-day PBMC culture with coronavirus spike peptide pools or control peptides (ViraFEST assay). Cell culture was performed with more than 1.5 million PBMCs per well in the presence of approximately 10 IU/ml IL-2 and around 9 ug/ml peptide pools. Scientists ran DNA taken from cultured CD4+ T cells through the Oncomine TCR Beta short-read assay for sequencing. Via MiXCR, TCRdb re-called the PCR reads, giving one row per CDR3 protein. Of some 11,000 distinct CDR3 sequences listed, roughly 54% are singletons. The genes are TRBV7-2 and TRBJ1-1; D may be TRBD1 (5 bases). The TCR was taken from a human donor who had recovered from COVID-19. Material: CD4+ T cells from blood, cultured in vitro. In DNA, the CDR3 is TGTGCCAGCAGCTTAAGAAGGGGAAGGGAGATGAACACTGAAGCTTTCTTT. It yields the protein CASSLRRGREMNTEAFF.